This T cell receptor (beta chain) is drawn from a study of blood T cell repertoires in COVID-19. The protocol was immunoSEQ multiplex PCR, while the TCRdb copy is restricted to in-frame clones and leaves out a portion. The table lists over 50,000 clones, about nine tenths of them singletons. Germline CDR1 is MNHNY and CDR2 is SVGAGI (reference sequence). Trimming left V 6 bases short and J 2 bases short, with 13 bases between. This CDR3 is 14 amino acids long. This TCR came from a man between 50 and 59 years old with active COVID-19. Sequenced: peripheral blood. The rearrangement uses TRBV6-6 and TRBJ1-1; D unclear. The DNA of the CDR3 is TGTGCCAGCAGAGCTAACACAGTTAACACTGAAGCTTTCTTT. Translation gives CASRANTVNTEAFF.